This T cell receptor beta chain was sequenced during a study of human T cells and chemical hapten exposure. Study conclusions and caveats: Alopecia affecting every donor means their immune response may not match healthy people's. Expanded TCRs clustered into significantly more large CDR3 similarity groups than controls, the analysis revealed.

Library preparation tagged each individual cDNA molecule with a unique molecular identifier. From the RACE reads, TCRdb called clonotypes with MiXCR, one entry per CDR3 protein. The sample consists of over 80,000 distinct CDR3 sequences, roughly 10% of them appearing once. The time point: patch test 3, about 24 weeks after DPC sensitization. Treatment described: therapeutic diphenylcyclopropenone sensitization with weekly scalp DPC. As for this clonotype: Its antigen is currently unknown.

Sequences were derived from whole blood, sampled in connection with sensitization to the hapten diphenylcyclopropenone (DPC). The TCR originated in a woman aged 25 to 39 with alopecia areata. Some clones in this sample may be carry-over from other donors' samples.

For the CDR3, the DNA is TGTGCCAGCAGTTTTATGCTCAGGGTCAATCAGCCCCAGCATTTT. Residues: CASSFMLRVNQPQHF. The chain uses TRBV28 and TRBJ1-5; TRBD1 might be the D (5 bases). V was shortened by 3 bases and J by 3 bases, with 12 bases between the two germline ends. The germline CDR1 and CDR2 sequences are MDHEN and SYDVKM. The CDR3 runs to 15 residues. Filled out from reference TRBV28 and TRBJ1-5, the complete variable domain reads DVKVTQSSRYLVKRTGEKVFLECVQDMDHENMFWYRQDPGLGLRLIYFSYDVKMKEKGDIPEGYSVSREKKERFSLILESASTNQTSMYLCASSFMLRVNQPQHFGDGTRLSIL.